Listed here are 15 T cell receptor beta chains from one sample, sequenced in a study of T cell clonotyping in hematopoietic cell transplantation. Using immunoSEQ multiplex PCR, the repertoire was profiled, and TCRdb retains in-frame clones only, with some absent. This repertoire shows approximately 44,000 clones, 85% found once; its top ten account for approximately 2.9%. Time point of the sample: recipient sample about 28 days before transplant, after cytoreduction. The starting material was peripheral blood mononuclear cells, obtained before stem cell transplant. The receptors were sampled from a man aged 60 to 69 with acute myeloid leukemia. Some clones in this sample may be carry-over from other donors' samples.

The V call is TRBV6-1, the J call TRBJ2-4; 10 bases map to TRBD1. The germline gives CDR1 MNHNS, CDR2 SASEGT. The CDR3 runs to 20 residues. Trimming removed 0 bases from V and 7 bases from J; junction bases left unmatched: 18. In DNA form, the CDR3 reads TGTGCCAGCAGTGAAGCCCATAGTGGAGGGACAGGGGTGAAGCGTAACATTCAGTACTTC. Protein sequence: CASSEAHSGGTGVKRNIQYF.

The chain combines TRBV5-1 with TRBJ2-4, with a weak D call TRBD1 (5 bases). The CDR3 has 14 residues. Trimming pared 0 bases from V and 5 bases from J, leaving 9 bases between. CDR1 and CDR2 (germline): SGHRS, YFSETQ. CDR3 nucleotides: TGCGCCAGCAGCTTGGGGACACGGGAAAACATTCAGTACTTC. This gives the protein CASSLGTRENIQYF.

V usage is TRBV6-5 and J usage is TRBJ1-6; the D gene is possibly TRBD1 (6 bases). The V end was cut by 4 bases, the J end by 10 bases, with 14 bases between. CDR1 MNHEY and CDR2 SVGAGI come from the germline V gene. The CDR3 loop spans 14 amino acids. The CDR3 nucleotides read TGTGCCAGCAGTTCCCGACAGGTTTCCTCACCCCTCCACTTT. It yields the protein CASSSRQVSSPLHF.

V and J are TRBV20-1 and TRBJ2-3; D is ambiguous. Germline V gives CDR1 DFQATT, CDR2 SNEGSKA (reference sequence). The ends were cut back, 0 bases at V and 8 bases at J, with 6 bases in the middle. This CDR3 region has 11 residues. CDR3 DNA: TGCAGTGCTAGAGATACCCTTACGCAGTATTTT. Translated, it gives CSARDTLTQYF.

J is TRBJ1-2 and V is TRBV2, with D perhaps TRBD1 (5 bases). Germline-derived CDR1 and CDR2 are SNHLY and FYNNEI. V lost 0 bases to trimming and J lost 4 bases, with 9 bases between them. The CDR3 spans 14 residues. DNA for the CDR3: TGTGCCAGCAGTGAAGCGCGGGGACTCTATGGCTACACCTTC. This translates into CASSEARGLYGYTF.

This clone turned up a few times. As DNA, the CDR3 is TGTGCCAGCAGCTTCCCTCAAGCGGGAACCGGGGAGCTGTTTTTT. Protein: CASSFPQAGTGELFF. The chain uses TRBV7-9 and TRBJ2-2, with 7 bases that match TRBD2. V shed 3 bases and J 5 bases; nucleotides not matched to a gene: 6. Germline assignment: CDR1 SEHNR and CDR2 FQNEAQ (reference sequence). The CDR3 totals 15 residues.

The chain carries TRBV7-2 and TRBJ2-3, with D possibly matching TRBD1 (5 bases). The germline V and J ends were trimmed by 6 bases and 4 bases, with 8 bases remaining between them. There are 12 residues in the CDR3. The germline V gene encodes CDR1 SGHTA and CDR2 FQGNSA. The CDR3 DNA sequence: TGTGCCAGCAGGAAACAGGCAGATACGCAGTATTTT. Amino acids: CASRKQADTQYF.

The rearrangement links TRBV28 to TRBJ2-5, with D perhaps TRBD2 (6 bases). CDR1 and CDR2 (germline): MDHEN, SYDVKM. There are 14 residues in the CDR3. The V end lost 6 bases, the J end lost 5 bases, and 16 bases lay between the germline ends. CDR3 sequence (DNA): TGTGCCAGCAGCCCGACGGGGGACCGGGAGACCCAGTACTTC. This translates into CASSPTGDRETQYF.

There are a few counts of this clone. This rearrangement joins TRBV6-5 to TRBJ2-7, with unresolved D. The length of the CDR3 is 13 residues. CDR1 and CDR2 (germline): MNHEY, SVGAGI. V was cut by 2 bases and J by 3 bases, with 8 bases left in between. CDR3 in amino acids: CASSYGLNYEQYF. Written as DNA, the CDR3 is TGTGCCAGCAGTTACGGGCTAAACTACGAGCAGTACTTC.

The chain carries TRBV14 and TRBJ1-6, with D unclear. Trimming shortened V by 0 bases and J by 14 bases, and 11 bases separated the two germline ends. Germline V lookup: CDR1 SGHDN, CDR2 FVKESK. This CDR3 has 13 amino acids. CDR3 residues: CASSQENTVSLHF. CDR3 sequence (DNA): TGTGCCAGCAGCCAAGAGAACACCGTGTCCCTCCACTTT.

The chain employs TRBV2 and TRBJ1-4; D may be TRBD1 (5 bases). V lost 7 bases and J 6 bases, leaving 15 bases between the germline ends. This CDR3 is built from 14 residues. CDR1 and CDR2 (germline): SNHLY, FYNNEI. The DNA for the CDR3 is TGTGCCAGCACCGCCCAGGGCACGGATGAAAAACTGTTTTTT. Protein sequence: CASTAQGTDEKLFF.

The chain joins TRBV6-6 to TRBJ2-1; 9 bases align to TRBD2. Germline CDR1 MNHNY, CDR2 SVGAGI (reference sequence). The CDR3 runs to 16 residues. With 4 bases clipped from V and 4 bases from J, the junction kept 8 bases outside the gene matches. The CDR3 DNA is TGTGCCAGCAGTTCCACCGGGACTAGCAGTTACAATGAGCAGTTCTTC. Residues: CASSSTGTSSYNEQFF.

This sequence joins TRBV6-5 and TRBJ2-2; D not certain. The CDR3 length is 12 residues. CDR1 is MNHEY and CDR2 is SVGAGI in the germline V gene. Trimming cost V 2 bases and J 6 bases, with 4 bases left between them. Here the CDR3 reads CASSYRAGELFF. CDR3 DNA: TGTGCCAGCAGTTACAGGGCCGGGGAGCTGTTTTTT.

The rearrangement links TRBV7-3 to TRBJ2-2; D perhaps matches TRBD2 (5 bases). This CDR3 has 14 residues. The V and J ends lost 1 base and 3 bases respectively, with 6 bases between them. Looked up from germline, CDR1 is SGHTA and CDR2 is FQGTGA. The chain's CDR3 is CASSLIGDTGELFF. Here the CDR3 DNA reads TGTGCCAGCAGCTTAATCGGGGACACCGGGGAGCTGTTTTTT.

The chain is built from TRBV19 and TRBJ2-6; 10 bases are a match to TRBD1. J lost 4 bases, V lost 1 base, and 4 bases had no gene match. The germline V gene has CDR1 LNHDA and CDR2 SQIVND (reference sequence). The CDR3 consists of 17 residues. CDR3 sequence (DNA): TGTGCCAGTAGTATAGCTGGGACAGGGGACGGGGCCAACGTCCTGACTTTC. It specifies CASSIAGTGDGANVLTF.